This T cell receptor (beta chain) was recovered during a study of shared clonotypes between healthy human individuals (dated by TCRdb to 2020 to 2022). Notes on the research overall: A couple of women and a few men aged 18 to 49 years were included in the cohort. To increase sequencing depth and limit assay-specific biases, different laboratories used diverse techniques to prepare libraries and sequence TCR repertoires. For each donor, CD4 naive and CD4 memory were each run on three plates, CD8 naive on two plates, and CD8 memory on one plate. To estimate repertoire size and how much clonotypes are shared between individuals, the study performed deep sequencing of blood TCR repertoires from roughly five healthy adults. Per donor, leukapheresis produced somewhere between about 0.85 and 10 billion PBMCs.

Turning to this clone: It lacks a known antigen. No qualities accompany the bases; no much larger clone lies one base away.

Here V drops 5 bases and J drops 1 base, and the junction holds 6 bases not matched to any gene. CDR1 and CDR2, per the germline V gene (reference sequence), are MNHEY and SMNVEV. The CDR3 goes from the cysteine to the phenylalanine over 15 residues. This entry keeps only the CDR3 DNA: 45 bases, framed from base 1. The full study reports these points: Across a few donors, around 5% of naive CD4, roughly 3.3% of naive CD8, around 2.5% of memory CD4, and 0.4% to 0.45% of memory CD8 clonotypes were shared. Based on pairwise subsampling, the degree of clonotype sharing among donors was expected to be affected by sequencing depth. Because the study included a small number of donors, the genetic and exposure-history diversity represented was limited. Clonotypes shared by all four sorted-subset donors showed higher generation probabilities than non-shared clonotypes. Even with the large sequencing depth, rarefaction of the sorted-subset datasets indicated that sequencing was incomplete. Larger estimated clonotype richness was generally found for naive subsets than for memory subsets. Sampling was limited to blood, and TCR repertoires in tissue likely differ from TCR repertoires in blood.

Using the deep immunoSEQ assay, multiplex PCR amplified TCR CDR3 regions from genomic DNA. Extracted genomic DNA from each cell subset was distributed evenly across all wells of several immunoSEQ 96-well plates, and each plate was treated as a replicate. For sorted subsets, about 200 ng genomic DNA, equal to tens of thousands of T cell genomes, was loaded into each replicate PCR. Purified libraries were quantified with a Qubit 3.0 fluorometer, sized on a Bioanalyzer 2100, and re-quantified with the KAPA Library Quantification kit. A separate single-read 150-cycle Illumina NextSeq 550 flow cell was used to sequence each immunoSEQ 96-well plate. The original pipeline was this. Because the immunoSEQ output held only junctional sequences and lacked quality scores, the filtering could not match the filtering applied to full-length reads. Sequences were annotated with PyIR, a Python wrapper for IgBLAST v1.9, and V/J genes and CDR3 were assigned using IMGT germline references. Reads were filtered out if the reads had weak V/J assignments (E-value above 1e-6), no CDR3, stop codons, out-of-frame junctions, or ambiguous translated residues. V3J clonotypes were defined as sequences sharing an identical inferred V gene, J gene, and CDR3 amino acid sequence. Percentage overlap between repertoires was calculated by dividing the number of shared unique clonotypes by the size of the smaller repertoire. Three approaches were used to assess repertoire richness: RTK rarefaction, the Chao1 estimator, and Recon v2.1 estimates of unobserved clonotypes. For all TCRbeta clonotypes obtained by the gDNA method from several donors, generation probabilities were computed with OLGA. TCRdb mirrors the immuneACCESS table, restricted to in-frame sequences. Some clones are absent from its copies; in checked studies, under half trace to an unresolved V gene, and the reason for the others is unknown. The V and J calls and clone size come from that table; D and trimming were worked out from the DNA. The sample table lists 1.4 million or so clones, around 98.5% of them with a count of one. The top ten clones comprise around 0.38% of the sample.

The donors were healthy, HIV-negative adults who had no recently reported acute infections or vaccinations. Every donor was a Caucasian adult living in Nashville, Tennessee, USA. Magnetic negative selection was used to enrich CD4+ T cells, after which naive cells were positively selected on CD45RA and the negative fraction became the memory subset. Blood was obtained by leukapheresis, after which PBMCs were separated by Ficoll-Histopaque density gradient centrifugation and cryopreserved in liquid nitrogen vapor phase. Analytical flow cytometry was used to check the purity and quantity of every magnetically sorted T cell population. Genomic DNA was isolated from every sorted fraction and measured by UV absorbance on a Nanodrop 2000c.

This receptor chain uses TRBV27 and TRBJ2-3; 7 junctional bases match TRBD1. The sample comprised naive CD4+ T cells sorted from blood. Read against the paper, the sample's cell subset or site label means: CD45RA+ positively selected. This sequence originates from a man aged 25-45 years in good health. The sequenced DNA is TGTGCCAGCAGTGCGACAGGGTTTGGCACAGATACGCAGTATTTT. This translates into CASSATGFGTDTQYF.